This is a list of T cell receptor beta chains from one sample in a study of blood T cell repertoires in COVID-19. The data were produced by immunoSEQ multiplex PCR, yet TCRdb's version contains in-frame clones alone and is incomplete. The table shows some 400,000 clones, with approximately 89% occurring only once. Material: PBMCs or T cells enriched from blood (not recorded which). The receptors derive from a middle-aged woman who had been exposed to COVID-19. The CDR3 runs from the conserved cysteine through the conserved F or W. A D gene is named only where the DNA matches it firmly. Size is stated for part of the rows, as once, few or many counts, or as a class when the clone is expanded.

clone_size: -
j_call: TRBJ1-1
v_call: TRBV14
d_call: -
cdr3_nt: TGTGCCAGCAGCCAAGTTCACCCCGGGGTGGGAGCTTTCTTT
cdr3_aa: CASSQVHPGVGAFF

clone_size: -
j_call: TRBJ1-2
v_call: TRBV5-1
d_call: TRBD1
cdr3_nt: TGCGCCAGCAGCTTCGAGCTTACAGGGGGCGCGAATGGCTACACCTTC
cdr3_aa: CASSFELTGGANGYTF

clone_size: -
j_call: TRBJ2-5
v_call: TRBV27
d_call: TRBD2
cdr3_nt: TGTGCCAGCAGTTTACGAGGGACTAGCGGAGGAGAGACCCAGTACTTC
cdr3_aa: CASSLRGTSGGETQYF

clone_size: -
j_call: TRBJ1-1
v_call: TRBV12-3/TRBV12-4
d_call: TRBD1
cdr3_nt: TGTGCCAGCAGTCGACAGGGACACACTGAAGCTTTCTTT
cdr3_aa: CASSRQGHTEAFF

clone_size: -
j_call: TRBJ1-2
v_call: TRBV6-1
d_call: -
cdr3_nt: TGTGCCAGCGGTGATACAACTAACTATGGCTACACCTTC
cdr3_aa: CASGDTTNYGYTF

clone_size: -
j_call: TRBJ1-2
v_call: TRBV3-1/TRBV3-2
d_call: TRBD1
cdr3_nt: TGTGCCAGCAGCCAAGCTGCAGGGGGCGTGGGTAATGGCTATGGCTACACCTTC
cdr3_aa: CASSQAAGGVGNGYGYTF

clone_size: -
j_call: TRBJ1-1
v_call: TRBV18
d_call: TRBD1
cdr3_nt: TGTGCCAGCTCACTTGGACAGGTGAACACTGAAGCTTTCTTT
cdr3_aa: CASSLGQVNTEAFF

clone_size: -
j_call: TRBJ1-6
v_call: TRBV2
d_call: -
cdr3_nt: TGTGCCAGCGCCCTCACAGGGAATTCACCCCTCCACTTT
cdr3_aa: CASALTGNSPLHF

clone_size: -
j_call: TRBJ1-1
v_call: TRBV5-1
d_call: -
cdr3_nt: TGCGCCAGCAGCTTAACCTTACAGGGGAACACTGAAGCTTTCTTT
cdr3_aa: CASSLTLQGNTEAFF

clone_size: -
j_call: TRBJ1-6
v_call: TRBV5-6
d_call: -
cdr3_nt: TGTGCCAGCAGCCAACTGAAGGGGCGCGGTTCACCCCTCCACTTT
cdr3_aa: CASSQLKGRGSPLHF

clone_size: -
j_call: TRBJ1-1
v_call: TRBV10-2
d_call: TRBD1
cdr3_nt: TGCGCCAGCAAGGCCGGGACAGGGAACACTGAAGCTTTCTTT
cdr3_aa: CASKAGTGNTEAFF

clone_size: -
j_call: TRBJ1-1
v_call: TRBV7-2
d_call: -
cdr3_nt: TGTGCCAGCAGCCTAATCGACAGACTGAACACTGAAGCTTTCTTT
cdr3_aa: CASSLIDRLNTEAFF

clone_size: -
j_call: TRBJ1-5
v_call: TRBV2
d_call: TRBD1
cdr3_nt: TGTGCCAGCAGTGATCGTGACAGGGAAAGCAATCAGCCCCAGCATTTT
cdr3_aa: CASSDRDRESNQPQHF

clone_size: -
j_call: TRBJ1-1
v_call: TRBV6-5
d_call: TRBD1
cdr3_nt: TGTGCCAGCAGTTCACACCGGGACAGGGGTGAGGCTTTCTTT
cdr3_aa: CASSSHRDRGEAFF

clone_size: once
j_call: TRBJ2-7
v_call: TRBV5-4
d_call: TRBD2
cdr3_nt: TGTGCCAGCAGCTTTCGTCGGACTAGCGGGTATTCTACCTACGAGCAGTACTTC
cdr3_aa: CASSFRRTSGYSTYEQYF

clone_size: once
j_call: TRBJ1-1
v_call: TRBV9
d_call: -
cdr3_nt: TGTGCCAGCAGCCCTTCGTCCGTCGGCACTGAAGCTTTCTTT
cdr3_aa: CASSPSSVGTEAFF

clone_size: -
j_call: TRBJ2-3
v_call: TRBV5-1
d_call: -
cdr3_nt: TGCGCCAGCAGCCCCGGGATTATCGGGGTTACGCAGTATTTT
cdr3_aa: CASSPGIIGVTQYF

clone_size: -
j_call: TRBJ1-5
v_call: TRBV5-1
d_call: -
cdr3_nt: TGCGCCAGCAGCTCAGGACACCCGGATCAGCCCCAGCATTTT
cdr3_aa: CASSSGHPDQPQHF

clone_size: once
j_call: TRBJ2-5
v_call: TRBV3-1/TRBV3-2
d_call: -
cdr3_nt: TGTGCCAGCAGCACAGGGTCGCCCGGGACCCAGTACTTC
cdr3_aa: CASSTGSPGTQYF

clone_size: -
j_call: TRBJ2-3
v_call: TRBV7-9
d_call: TRBD1
cdr3_nt: TGTGCCAGCAGCCTAGACAGGGGGCGAGGGGATACGCAGTATTTT
cdr3_aa: CASSLDRGRGDTQYF

clone_size: -
j_call: TRBJ2-2
v_call: TRBV9
d_call: TRBD2
cdr3_nt: TGTGCCAGCAGCTTCAGCGGGGGTGGCACCGGGGAGCTGTTTTTT
cdr3_aa: CASSFSGGGTGELFF

clone_size: -
j_call: TRBJ2-1
v_call: TRBV12-5
d_call: -
cdr3_nt: TGTGCTAGTGGTTGGGGACACAGTAACAATGAGCAGTTCTTC
cdr3_aa: CASGWGHSNNEQFF

clone_size: -
j_call: TRBJ1-2
v_call: TRBV19
d_call: -
cdr3_nt: TGTGCCAGTAGGCCCCGGAACAGCCTTAACTATGGCTACACCTTC
cdr3_aa: CASRPRNSLNYGYTF

clone_size: -
j_call: TRBJ1-6
v_call: TRBV28
d_call: TRBD1
cdr3_nt: TGTGCCAGCCTATGGACAGGGGAAAGTAGGTCACCCCTCCACTTT
cdr3_aa: CASLWTGESRSPLHF

clone_size: -
j_call: TRBJ2-1
v_call: TRBV6-4
d_call: TRBD2
cdr3_nt: TGTGCCAGCAGTGACTCTCCAGCGGGGCGCTACAATGAGCAGTTCTTC
cdr3_aa: CASSDSPAGRYNEQFF

clone_size: -
j_call: TRBJ1-2
v_call: TRBV5-4
d_call: TRBD1
cdr3_nt: TGTGCCAGCAGCCCCGAGGGCGGGACAGGGGTCAGATCGGGTAATGGCTACACCTTC
cdr3_aa: CASSPEGGTGVRSGNGYTF

clone_size: -
j_call: TRBJ1-2
v_call: TRBV27
d_call: TRBD1
cdr3_nt: TGTGCCAGCAGTTCTACGGGACAGGGATATGGCTACACCTTC
cdr3_aa: CASSSTGQGYGYTF

clone_size: -
j_call: TRBJ1-1
v_call: TRBV6-5
d_call: TRBD1
cdr3_nt: TGTGCCAGCAGTCTGACAGGGCTGAACACTGAAGCTTTCTTT
cdr3_aa: CASSLTGLNTEAFF

clone_size: -
j_call: TRBJ2-2
v_call: TRBV27
d_call: -
cdr3_nt: TGTGCCAGCAGTTTATATGAGGGTGCCGGGGAGCTGTTTTTT
cdr3_aa: CASSLYEGAGELFF

clone_size: -
j_call: TRBJ1-4
v_call: TRBV24-1
d_call: -
cdr3_nt: TGTGCCACCAGTGATTTGTGGGGGGCTAATGAAAAACTGTTTTTT
cdr3_aa: CATSDLWGANEKLFF

clone_size: -
j_call: TRBJ2-5
v_call: TRBV18
d_call: -
cdr3_nt: TGTGCCAGCTCACCGGAGGAGACCCAGTACTTC
cdr3_aa: CASSPEETQYF

clone_size: -
j_call: TRBJ1-4
v_call: TRBV4-3
d_call: TRBD1
cdr3_nt: TGCGCCAGCAGCCAAGTGAGACAGGGAAAACTGTTTTTT
cdr3_aa: CASSQVRQGKLFF

clone_size: -
j_call: TRBJ2-2
v_call: TRBV30
d_call: -
cdr3_nt: TGTGCCTGGAGCCTCCCTTGGGGGGATTCCGGGGAGCTGTTTTTT
cdr3_aa: CAWSLPWGDSGELFF

clone_size: -
j_call: TRBJ1-5
v_call: TRBV10-3
d_call: TRBD1
cdr3_nt: TGTGCCATCAGCCTTACAGGGGAGGCAAATCAGCCCCAGCATTTT
cdr3_aa: CAISLTGEANQPQHF

clone_size: once
j_call: TRBJ2-2
v_call: TRBV11-2
d_call: -
cdr3_nt: TGTGCCAGCAGCTTAGTTAGTCAGGGGGGCACCGGGGAGCTGTTTTTT
cdr3_aa: CASSLVSQGGTGELFF

clone_size: -
j_call: TRBJ2-7
v_call: TRBV12-3/TRBV12-4
d_call: -
cdr3_nt: TGTGCCAGCAGTTTAATGCGGGCCCCGTGGTACTTC
cdr3_aa: CASSLMRAPWYF

clone_size: -
j_call: TRBJ2-7
v_call: TRBV2
d_call: -
cdr3_nt: TGTGCCAGCAGTGAAGCATTCGCGGCAGCCTACGAGCAGTACTTC
cdr3_aa: CASSEAFAAAYEQYF

clone_size: -
j_call: TRBJ1-1
v_call: TRBV10-3
d_call: TRBD1
cdr3_nt: TGTGCCATCAGTCCCGGGACAGGGTCTGAAGCTTTCTTT
cdr3_aa: CAISPGTGSEAFF

clone_size: -
j_call: TRBJ1-5
v_call: TRBV29-1
d_call: TRBD1
cdr3_nt: TGCAGCGTTGGGGCAGGGGGATTCAATCAGCCCCAGCATTTT
cdr3_aa: CSVGAGGFNQPQHF

clone_size: -
j_call: TRBJ2-1
v_call: TRBV3-1/TRBV3-2
d_call: -
cdr3_nt: TGTGCCAGCAGCCATCTCCACAATGAGCAGTTCTTC
cdr3_aa: CASSHLHNEQFF

clone_size: -
j_call: TRBJ2-2
v_call: TRBV7-9
d_call: TRBD2
cdr3_nt: TGTGCCAGCAGCCCCAAGGTGGCGGGAGTCCCCGGGGAGCTGTTTTTT
cdr3_aa: CASSPKVAGVPGELFF

clone_size: -
j_call: TRBJ2-7
v_call: TRBV5-1
d_call: -
cdr3_nt: TGCGCCAGCAGCTTGGAAAGGGGGTCCTACGAGCAGTACTTC
cdr3_aa: CASSLERGSYEQYF

clone_size: once
j_call: TRBJ1-1
v_call: TRBV7-3
d_call: -
cdr3_nt: TGTGCCAGCAGCTTAGGGCCAGGGTCTGAAGCTTTCTTT
cdr3_aa: CASSLGPGSEAFF

clone_size: few
j_call: TRBJ1-1
v_call: TRBV14
d_call: -
cdr3_nt: TGTGCCAGCAGCCATGGGGCCTTGAACACTGAAGCTTTCTTT
cdr3_aa: CASSHGALNTEAFF

clone_size: -
j_call: TRBJ2-5
v_call: TRBV19
d_call: TRBD2
cdr3_nt: TGTGCCAGTAGCCGGTCGGCTAGCGGAGAAGAGACCCAGTACTTC
cdr3_aa: CASSRSASGEETQYF

clone_size: -
j_call: TRBJ2-2
v_call: TRBV19
d_call: TRBD2
cdr3_nt: TGTGCCAGTAGTATCTCGCTGGGGGGGACGCTGCTGCCCGGGGAGCTGTTTTTT
cdr3_aa: CASSISLGGTLLPGELFF

clone_size: -
j_call: TRBJ2-3
v_call: TRBV5-1
d_call: -
cdr3_nt: TGCGCCAGCAGCCCCCAGGGCATCCAGCACGCAGATACGCAGTATTTT
cdr3_aa: CASSPQGIQHADTQYF

clone_size: -
j_call: TRBJ1-6
v_call: TRBV3-1/TRBV3-2
d_call: TRBD1
cdr3_nt: TGTGCCAGCAAACAGGGGGCCGTCCATTCACCCCTCCACTTT
cdr3_aa: CASKQGAVHSPLHF

clone_size: few
j_call: TRBJ1-4
v_call: TRBV6-2/TRBV6-3
d_call: -
cdr3_nt: TGTGCCAGCAGCCCTCTTTCGAGTCCCTCGGCCTCTAGAAATGAAAAACTGTTTTTT
cdr3_aa: CASSPLSSPSASRNEKLFF

clone_size: -
j_call: TRBJ2-1
v_call: TRBV5-4
d_call: TRBD2
cdr3_nt: TGTGCCAGCAGCTTAAAGGGACTAGGAGGCAATGAGCAGTTCTTC
cdr3_aa: CASSLKGLGGNEQFF

clone_size: -
j_call: TRBJ2-7
v_call: TRBV7-2
d_call: TRBD2
cdr3_nt: TGTGCCAGCAGCGGGACTAGTCTCCACGAGCAGTACTTC
cdr3_aa: CASSGTSLHEQYF

clone_size: -
j_call: TRBJ1-2
v_call: TRBV7-2
d_call: -
cdr3_nt: TGTGCCAGCAGCTTAGAGCTCATATCGAAGGGCTACACCTTC
cdr3_aa: CASSLELISKGYTF

clone_size: -
j_call: TRBJ1-3
v_call: TRBV19
d_call: -
cdr3_nt: TGTGCCAGTAGTATCACCAGACTCTCTGGAAACACCATATATTTT
cdr3_aa: CASSITRLSGNTIYF

clone_size: -
j_call: TRBJ1-2
v_call: TRBV28
d_call: -
cdr3_nt: TGTGCCAGCAGTCCGGGGGGGATCTATGGCTACACCTTC
cdr3_aa: CASSPGGIYGYTF

clone_size: -
j_call: TRBJ1-2
v_call: TRBV5-4
d_call: TRBD1
cdr3_nt: TGTGCCAGCCCCTTATCACAGGGGGGGGGCTACACCTTC
cdr3_aa: CASPLSQGGGYTF

clone_size: -
j_call: TRBJ1-2
v_call: TRBV30
d_call: TRBD1
cdr3_nt: TGTGCCTGGAGCGCCGTCACAGGGGCAGGCGGCTACACCTTC
cdr3_aa: CAWSAVTGAGGYTF